These T cell receptor beta chains were read from a single sample in a study of blood T cell repertoires in COVID-19. Profiled with immunoSEQ multiplex PCR; TCRdb holds only in-frame clones, not every one. The sample holds roughly 100,000 clones, 70% to 90% seen once. The sample consisted of peripheral blood. Every receptor here comes from a human donor in a cohort sampled during active COVID-19. Both conserved end residues are part of each CDR3. A D gene is named only where the DNA matches it firmly. Where a row states a size, it is once, few, many or the class of an expanded clone; other rows omit it.

v_gene	abundance	d_gene	j_gene	CDR3aa	CDR3nt
TRBV5-1	NA	NA	TRBJ2-7	CASSLEPQGGEQYF	TGCGCCAGCAGCTTGGAGCCCCAGGGTGGCGAGCAGTACTTC
TRBV5-6	few	NA	TRBJ1-1	CASSRNTEAFF	TGTGCCAGCAGCCGGAACACTGAAGCTTTCTTT
TRBV28	once	NA	TRBJ1-1	CASTPAGGGTEAFF	TGTGCCAGCACCCCTGCGGGGGGGGGCACTGAAGCTTTCTTT
TRBV30	NA	TRBD1	TRBJ1-6	CAWSSTDRTGSPLHF	TGTGCCTGGAGTTCCACGGACAGGACCGGGTCACCCCTCCACTTT
TRBV11-2	NA	TRBD1	TRBJ1-5	CASSSSGTGTSQHF	TGTGCCAGCAGCTCCTCGGGGACAGGGACCTCCCAGCATTTT
TRBV25-1	NA	NA	TRBJ2-5	CASSASPQGETQYF	TGTGCCAGCAGTGCCTCCCCCCAGGGAGAGACCCAGTACTTC
TRBV27	once	TRBD2	TRBJ2-1	CASSLTSGGYNEQFF	TGTGCCAGCAGCTTGACTAGCGGGGGGTACAATGAGCAGTTCTTC
TRBV7-2	NA	NA	TRBJ1-3	CASSQGSLSGNTIYF	TGTGCCAGCAGCCAGGGCAGCCTCTCTGGAAACACCATATATTTT
TRBV9	NA	NA	TRBJ1-1	CASSVDRDTEAFF	TGTGCCAGCAGCGTTGACAGAGACACTGAAGCTTTCTTT
TRBV7-2	NA	NA	TRBJ2-1	CASSLVASRDNEQFF	TGTGCCAGCAGCTTGGTAGCGTCGAGGGACAATGAGCAGTTCTTC
TRBV3-1/TRBV3-2	NA	NA	TRBJ2-1	CASSQSSVGQFF	TGTGCCAGCAGCCAATCTAGCGTCGGGCAGTTCTTC
TRBV11-3	NA	TRBD2	TRBJ2-1	CASSPRLANEQFF	TGTGCCAGCAGCCCAAGACTAGCGAATGAGCAGTTCTTC
TRBV6-2/TRBV6-3	NA	NA	TRBJ2-1	CASSILGSSYNEQFF	TGTGCCAGCAGTATTCTAGGGAGCTCCTACAATGAGCAGTTCTTC
TRBV19	once	NA	TRBJ1-1	CASSGAGWNTEAFF	TGTGCCAGTAGTGGGGCAGGGTGGAACACTGAAGCTTTCTTT
TRBV6-2/TRBV6-3	NA	NA	TRBJ1-6	CASSRLNSPLHF	TGTGCCAGCAGCCGACTTAATTCACCCCTCCACTTT
TRBV11-2	NA	TRBD2	TRBJ2-3	CASSFRRGSPDTQYF	TGTGCCAGCAGCTTCCGGCGGGGGAGTCCAGATACGCAGTATTTT
TRBV4-3	NA	TRBD1	TRBJ1-4	CASSQYTGTGSEKLFF	TGCGCCAGCAGCCAATACACCGGGACAGGGAGTGAAAAACTGTTTTTT
TRBV18	NA	TRBD2	TRBJ2-3	CASSTSGATGDTQYF	TGTGCCAGCTCAACTAGCGGGGCAACCGGGGATACGCAGTATTTT
TRBV12-1	NA	NA	TRBJ2-7	CASNPPTTRRGEQYF	TGTGCCAGCAATCCGCCGACAACCCGTAGGGGCGAGCAGTACTTC
TRBV6-5	NA	TRBD1	TRBJ1-2	CASSSPGQRNYGYTF	TGTGCCAGCAGTTCCCCGGGACAGCGGAACTATGGCTACACCTTC
TRBV5-4	few	NA	TRBJ1-6	CASSLRGANSPLHF	TGTGCCAGCAGCTTGCGGGGGGCCAATTCACCCCTCCACTTT
TRBV10-2	few	NA	TRBJ1-5	CASSESTIDAGLQHF	TGCGCCAGCAGTGAGTCGACTATTGACGCCGGTCTTCAGCATTTT
TRBV27	NA	TRBD1	TRBJ2-7	CASVTWDRDRYEQYF	TGTGCCAGCGTCACTTGGGACAGGGACAGGTACGAGCAGTACTTC
TRBV6-1	NA	NA	TRBJ2-3	CASSDRDSSDTQYF	TGTGCCAGCAGTGATCGGGACTCCTCGGATACGCAGTATTTT
TRBV28	NA	NA	TRBJ2-2	CASSFSGSNTGELFF	TGTGCCAGCAGTTTTAGCGGATCGAACACCGGGGAGCTGTTTTTT
TRBV9	NA	NA	TRBJ2-3	CASSVGGSGADTQYF	TGTGCCAGCAGCGTAGGAGGGTCCGGGGCAGATACGCAGTATTTT
TRBV11-3	NA	TRBD1	TRBJ2-1	CASSIYTGQGYEQFF	TGTGCCAGCAGCATATACACCGGACAGGGCTATGAGCAGTTCTTC
TRBV11-2	once	TRBD2	TRBJ2-3	CASSHRLAPDTQYF	TGTGCCAGCAGCCACCGACTAGCGCCAGATACGCAGTATTTT
TRBV5-1	few	NA	TRBJ2-5	CASSARETQYF	TGCGCCAGCAGCGCCCGGGAGACCCAGTACTTC
TRBV11-2	NA	TRBD1	TRBJ1-6	CASRNAGTANSPLHF	TGTGCCAGCAGAAACGCCGGGACAGCAAATTCACCCCTCCACTTT
TRBV5-1	NA	TRBD1	TRBJ2-7	CASSMRPGQGFSYEQYF	TGCGCCAGCAGCATGAGACCGGGACAGGGTTTCTCCTACGAGCAGTACTTC
TRBV10-3	NA	TRBD1	TRBJ1-2	CATWDRADYGYTF	TGTGCCACGTGGGACAGGGCTGACTATGGCTACACCTTC
TRBV2	NA	TRBD1	TRBJ1-2	CASRQGVFYGYTF	TGTGCCAGCCGACAGGGTGTTTTCTATGGCTACACCTTC
TRBV9	NA	NA	TRBJ2-7	CASSVGLSYEQYF	TGTGCCAGCAGCGTAGGGCTCTCCTACGAGCAGTACTTC
TRBV7-2	NA	NA	TRBJ1-2	CASSSMRPGGLGGYTF	TGTGCCAGCAGCTCCATGCGGCCCGGGGGGCTGGGAGGCTACACCTTC
TRBV7-9	NA	TRBD1	TRBJ1-3	CASSLGQGPLYGNTIYF	TGTGCCAGCAGCTTGGGACAGGGGCCTCTCTATGGAAACACCATATATTTT
TRBV7-9	NA	NA	TRBJ2-7	CASSGEGFNYEQYF	TGTGCCAGCAGCGGAGAGGGATTTAACTACGAGCAGTACTTC
TRBV7-9	few	TRBD1	TRBJ1-4	CASSRQGANEKLFF	TGTGCCAGCAGCCGACAGGGGGCGAATGAAAAACTGTTTTTT
TRBV3-1/TRBV3-2	NA	NA	TRBJ2-7	CASSPGQGGTYEQYF	TGTGCCAGCAGCCCCGGACAGGGAGGGACCTACGAGCAGTACTTC
TRBV5-6	NA	TRBD1	TRBJ1-2	CASSPGTDNYGYTF	TGTGCCAGCAGCCCCGGGACAGATAACTATGGCTACACCTTC
TRBV6-2/TRBV6-3	NA	NA	TRBJ1-1	CASSYGQLANTEAFF	TGTGCCAGCAGTTATGGGCAGCTAGCTAACACTGAAGCTTTCTTT
TRBV6-1	NA	NA	TRBJ1-3	CASSEGRLPSGNTIYF	TGTGCCAGCAGTGAAGGGCGGCTTCCCTCTGGAAACACCATATATTTT
TRBV5-1	NA	TRBD1	TRBJ1-5	CASSPGQGRQPQHF	TGCGCCAGCAGCCCTGGACAGGGGAGGCAGCCCCAGCATTTT
TRBV19	NA	NA	TRBJ1-1	CASSIQTVLNTEAFF	TGTGCCAGTAGTATACAGACAGTATTGAACACTGAAGCTTTCTTT
TRBV20-1	NA	NA	TRBJ2-2	CSASTTGANTGELFF	TGCAGTGCGAGTACAACGGGGGCGAACACCGGGGAGCTGTTTTTT
TRBV18	once	NA	TRBJ1-2	CASSPDGRGGYGYTF	TGTGCCAGCTCACCCGATGGGAGAGGAGGCTATGGCTACACCTTC
TRBV6-5	NA	TRBD1	TRBJ1-6	CATWTGSSYNSPLHF	TGTGCCACCTGGACAGGGAGCTCCTATAATTCACCCCTCCACTTT
TRBV6-5	NA	NA	TRBJ2-1	CASSWGDTWAGGEQFF	TGTGCCAGCAGTTGGGGGGATACCTGGGCAGGGGGTGAGCAGTTCTTC
TRBV9	NA	TRBD1	TRBJ1-5	CASSQGVTNQPQHF	TGTGCCAGCAGCCAGGGGGTAACCAATCAGCCCCAGCATTTT
TRBV7-2	NA	TRBD1	TRBJ2-3	CASSLYTGERTDTQYF	TGTGCCAGCAGCTTATACACAGGGGAGAGGACAGATACGCAGTATTTT
TRBV20-1	NA	TRBD2	TRBJ2-5	CSASPGGLAGGETQYF	TGCAGTGCTAGTCCAGGCGGACTAGCGGGGGGTGAGACCCAGTACTTC
TRBV25-1	NA	NA	TRBJ1-1	CASSPTGFTEAFF	TGTGCCAGCAGTCCTACAGGGTTCACTGAAGCTTTCTTT
TRBV7-9	NA	NA	TRBJ1-6	CASSPVSPLHF	TGTGCCAGCAGCCCGGTTTCACCCCTCCACTTT